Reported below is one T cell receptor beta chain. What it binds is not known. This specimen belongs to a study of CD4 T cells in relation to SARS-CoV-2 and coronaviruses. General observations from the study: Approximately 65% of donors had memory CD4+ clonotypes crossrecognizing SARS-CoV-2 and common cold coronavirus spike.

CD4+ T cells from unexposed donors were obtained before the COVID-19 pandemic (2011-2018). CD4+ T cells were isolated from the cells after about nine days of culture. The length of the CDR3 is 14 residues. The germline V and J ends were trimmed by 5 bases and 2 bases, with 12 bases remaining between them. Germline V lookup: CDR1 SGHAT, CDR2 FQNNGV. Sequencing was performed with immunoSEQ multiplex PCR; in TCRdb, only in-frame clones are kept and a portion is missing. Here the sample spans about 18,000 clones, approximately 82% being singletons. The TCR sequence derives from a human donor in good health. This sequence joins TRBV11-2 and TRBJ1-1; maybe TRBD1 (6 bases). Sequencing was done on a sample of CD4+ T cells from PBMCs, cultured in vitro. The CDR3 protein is CASSVDSLNTEAFF. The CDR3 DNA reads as TGTGCCAGCAGCGTGGACAGTCTCAACACTGAAGCTTTCTTT.